A single sample is the source of the 6 T cell receptor beta chains below, sequenced in a study of blood T cell repertoires in COVID-19. Sequencing was performed with immunoSEQ multiplex PCR; in TCRdb, only in-frame clones are kept and a portion is missing. Of around 3,000 clones detected, more than 80% appear once; the ten largest clones hold approximately 5.8%. Sequences were obtained from peripheral blood. These receptors all stem from a human donor with active COVID-19. The donor label of this sample is uncertain.

The chain recombines TRBV7-3 with TRBJ2-3, with TRBD2 identical over 10 bases. Germline V CDR1 and CDR2: SGHTA, FQGTGA. J lost 5 bases, V lost 5 bases, and 7 bases had no gene match. The CDR3 extends over 15 amino acids. CDR3 nucleotides: TGTGCCAGCAGCCCAACAGCGGGGGGGCGAGATACGCAGTATTTT. Its translation: CASSPTAGGRDTQYF.

The V and J genes are TRBV7-8 and TRBJ1-6; 9 nucleotides agree with TRBD1. The V gene's germline CDR1 is SGHVS and CDR2 FQNEAQ. The J segment lost 6 bases and the V segment lost 3 bases, leaving 3 bases of the junction unmatched. The CDR3 has 15 residues. This CDR3 is CASSLDRGGNSPLHF. The CDR3 DNA reads as TGTGCCAGCAGCTTGGACAGGGGAGGTAATTCACCCCTCCACTTT.

This clone came up once. This rearrangement joins TRBV7-3 to TRBJ2-1, with 7 bases identical to TRBD2. This CDR3 contains 13 residues. V lost 8 bases to trimming and J lost 5 bases; unmatched junction nucleotides: 6. The germline V gene encodes CDR1 SGHTA and CDR2 FQGTGA. The chain's CDR3 is CASGAGVNNEQFF. Here the CDR3 DNA reads TGTGCCAGCGGGGCGGGAGTAAACAATGAGCAGTTCTTC.

The gene calls are TRBV3-1 (or the pseudogene TRBV3-2) and TRBJ2-3, with D tentatively TRBD2 (6 bases). The CDR3 is 14 amino acids. V lost 5 bases to trimming and J lost 2 bases, with 11 bases between them. Germline V gene lookup returns CDR1 LGHDT and CDR2 YNNKEL (reference sequence). The CDR3 sequence is CASSAGGPTDTQYF. The CDR3, as DNA: TGTGCCAGCAGCGCCGGGGGACCCACAGATACGCAGTATTTT.

This clone has a handful of counts. The genes are TRBV9 and TRBJ1-2; 8 nucleotides match TRBD1. The ends lost 3 bases at V and 4 bases at J; junction bases unmatched: 8. CDR1 and CDR2 (germline): SGDLS, YYNGEE. The CDR3 sequence is 15 residues long. CDR3 region: CASSDGQGGLYGYTF. The CDR3 DNA follows: TGTGCCAGCAGCGACGGACAGGGCGGACTCTATGGCTACACCTTC.

A single count supports this clone. The chain joins TRBV7-9 to TRBJ2-7; TRBD2 matches 16 bases. The CDR3 has 15 amino acids. Germline CDR1 is SEHNR and CDR2 is FQNEAQ (reference sequence). The V segment lost 5 bases and the J segment 7 bases; nucleotides outside the gene matches: 5. The CDR3 DNA reads TGTGCCAGCAGCCACGGGACTAGCGGGAGGGGGGAGCAGTACGTC. Protein sequence: CASSHGTSGRGEQYV.